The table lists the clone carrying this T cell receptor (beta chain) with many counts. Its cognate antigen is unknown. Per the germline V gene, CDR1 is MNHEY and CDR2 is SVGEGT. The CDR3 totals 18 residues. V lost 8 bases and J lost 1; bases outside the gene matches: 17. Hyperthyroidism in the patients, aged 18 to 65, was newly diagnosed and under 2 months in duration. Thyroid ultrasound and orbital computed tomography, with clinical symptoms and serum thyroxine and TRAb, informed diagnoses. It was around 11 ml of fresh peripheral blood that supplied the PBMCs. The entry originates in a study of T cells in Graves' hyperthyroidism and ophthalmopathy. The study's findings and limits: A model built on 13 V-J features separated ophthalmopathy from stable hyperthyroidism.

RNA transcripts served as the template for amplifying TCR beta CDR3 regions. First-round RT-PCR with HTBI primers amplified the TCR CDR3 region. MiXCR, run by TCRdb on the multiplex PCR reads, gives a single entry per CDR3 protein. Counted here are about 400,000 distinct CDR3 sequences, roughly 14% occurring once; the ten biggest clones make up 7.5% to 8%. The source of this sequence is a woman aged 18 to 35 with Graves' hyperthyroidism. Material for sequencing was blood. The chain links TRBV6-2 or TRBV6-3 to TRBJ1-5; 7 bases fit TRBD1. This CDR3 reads CASRRTGREIGSNQPQHF. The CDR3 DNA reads TGTGCCAGCCGAAGGACAGGCCGGGAGATTGGGAGCAATCAGCCCCAGCATTTT.